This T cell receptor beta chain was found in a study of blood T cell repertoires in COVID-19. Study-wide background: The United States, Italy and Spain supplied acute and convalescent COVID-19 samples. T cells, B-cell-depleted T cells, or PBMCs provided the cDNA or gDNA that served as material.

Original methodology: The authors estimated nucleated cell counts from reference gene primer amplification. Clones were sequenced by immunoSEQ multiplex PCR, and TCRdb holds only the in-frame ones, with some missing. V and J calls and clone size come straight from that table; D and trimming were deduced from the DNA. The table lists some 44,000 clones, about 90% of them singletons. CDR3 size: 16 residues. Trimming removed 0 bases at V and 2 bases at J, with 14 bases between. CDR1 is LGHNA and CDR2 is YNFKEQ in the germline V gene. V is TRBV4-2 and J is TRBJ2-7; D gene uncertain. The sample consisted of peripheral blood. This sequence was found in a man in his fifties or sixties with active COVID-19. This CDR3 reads CASSQDLSVRTYEQYF. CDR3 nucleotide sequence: TGTGCCAGCAGCCAAGATCTTAGTGTGCGGACCTACGAGCAGTACTTC.